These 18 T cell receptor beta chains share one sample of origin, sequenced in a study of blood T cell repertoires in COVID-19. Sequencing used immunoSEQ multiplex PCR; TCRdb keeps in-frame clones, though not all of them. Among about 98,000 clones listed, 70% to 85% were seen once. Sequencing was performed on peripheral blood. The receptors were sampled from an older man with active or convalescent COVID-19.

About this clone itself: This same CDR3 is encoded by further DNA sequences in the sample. CDR3 sequence reads: CASSLEPRGTPLHF. CDR3 nucleotides: TGTGCCAGCAGCTTAGAGCCCCGGGGTACACCCCTCCACTTT. The chain uses TRBV7-2 and TRBJ1-6; D gene unclear. Germline CDR1 SGHTA, CDR2 FQGNSA. Trimming left V 1 base short and J 11 bases short, with 12 bases between. This CDR3 is 14 amino acids long.

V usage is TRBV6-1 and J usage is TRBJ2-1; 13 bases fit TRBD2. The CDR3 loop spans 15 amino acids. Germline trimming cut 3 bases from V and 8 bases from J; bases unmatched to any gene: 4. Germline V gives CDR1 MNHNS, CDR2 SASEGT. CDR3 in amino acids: CASSDPGLAGHEQFF. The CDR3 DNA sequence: TGTGCCAGCAGTGATCCGGGACTAGCGGGACATGAGCAGTTCTTC.

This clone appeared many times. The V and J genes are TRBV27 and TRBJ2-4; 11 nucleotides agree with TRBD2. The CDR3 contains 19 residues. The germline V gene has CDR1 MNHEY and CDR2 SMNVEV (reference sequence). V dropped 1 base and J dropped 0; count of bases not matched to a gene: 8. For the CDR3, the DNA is TGTGCCAGCAGTTTATTTGCACCGACTAGCGGGGTAGCCAAAAACATTCAGTACTTC. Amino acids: CASSLFAPTSGVAKNIQYF.

The CDR3 bases are TGCGCCAGCAGTGGGGTAGGACAGGGGGCCTACGAGCAGTACTTC. This sequence encodes CASSGVGQGAYEQYF. The chain recombines TRBV10-2 with TRBJ2-7, with 10 positions matching TRBD1. The V gene end was trimmed by 4 bases and the J gene end by 2 bases; junction bases not matched to a gene: 5. The CDR3 runs 15 residues. Germline CDR1 WSHSY, CDR2 SAAADI.

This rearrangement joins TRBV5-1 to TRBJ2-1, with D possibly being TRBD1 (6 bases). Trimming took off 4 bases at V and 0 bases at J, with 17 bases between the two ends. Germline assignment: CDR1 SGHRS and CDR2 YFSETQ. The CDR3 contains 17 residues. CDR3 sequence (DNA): TGCGCCAGCAGCCCCACAGGGTCATTAAGCTCCTACAATGAGCAGTTCTTC. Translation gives CASSPTGSLSSYNEQFF. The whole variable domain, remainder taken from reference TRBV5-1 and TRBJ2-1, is KAGVTQTPRYLIKTRGQQVTLSCSPISGHRSVSWYQQTPGQGLQFLFEYFSETQRNKGNFPGRFSGRQFSNSRSEMNVSTLELGDSALYLCASSPTGSLSSYNEQFFGPGTRLTVL.

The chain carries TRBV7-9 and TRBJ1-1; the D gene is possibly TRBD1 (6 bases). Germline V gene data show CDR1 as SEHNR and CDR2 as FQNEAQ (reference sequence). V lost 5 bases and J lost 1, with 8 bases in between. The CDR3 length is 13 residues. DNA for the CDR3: TGTGCCAGCAGCCCGACAGGGAACACTGAAGCTTTCTTT. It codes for CASSPTGNTEAFF. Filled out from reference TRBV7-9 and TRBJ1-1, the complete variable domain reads DTGVSQNPRHKITKRGQNVTFRCDPISEHNRLYWYRQTLGQGPEFLTYFQNEAQLEKSRLLSDRFSAERPKGSFSTLEIQRTEQGDSAMYLCASSPTGNTEAFFGQGTRLTVV.

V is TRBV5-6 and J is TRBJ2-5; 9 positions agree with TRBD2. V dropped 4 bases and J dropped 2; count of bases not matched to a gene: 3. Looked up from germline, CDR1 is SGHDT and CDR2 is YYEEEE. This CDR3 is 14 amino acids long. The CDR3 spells CASSQTSGQETQYF. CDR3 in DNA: TGTGCCAGCAGCCAGACTAGCGGACAAGAGACCCAGTACTTC.

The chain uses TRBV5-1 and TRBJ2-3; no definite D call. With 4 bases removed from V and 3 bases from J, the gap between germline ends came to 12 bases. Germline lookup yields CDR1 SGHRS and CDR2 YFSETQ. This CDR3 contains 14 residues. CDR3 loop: CASSAEPPTDTQYF. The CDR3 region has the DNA TGCGCCAGCAGCGCGGAACCACCGACAGATACGCAGTATTTT.

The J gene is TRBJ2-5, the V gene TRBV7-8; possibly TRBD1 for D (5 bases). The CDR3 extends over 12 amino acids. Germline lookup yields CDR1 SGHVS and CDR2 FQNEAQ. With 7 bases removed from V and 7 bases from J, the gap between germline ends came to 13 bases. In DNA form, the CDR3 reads TGTGCCAGCAAAAGGGGATTCGGGACCCAGTACTTC. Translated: CASKRGFGTQYF.

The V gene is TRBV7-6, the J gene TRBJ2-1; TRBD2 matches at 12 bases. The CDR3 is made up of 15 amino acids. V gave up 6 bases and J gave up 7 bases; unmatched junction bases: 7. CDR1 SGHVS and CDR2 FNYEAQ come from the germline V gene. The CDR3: CASSPLAGGPNEQFF. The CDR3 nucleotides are TGTGCCAGCAGTCCGCTAGCGGGGGGGCCGAATGAGCAGTTCTTC.

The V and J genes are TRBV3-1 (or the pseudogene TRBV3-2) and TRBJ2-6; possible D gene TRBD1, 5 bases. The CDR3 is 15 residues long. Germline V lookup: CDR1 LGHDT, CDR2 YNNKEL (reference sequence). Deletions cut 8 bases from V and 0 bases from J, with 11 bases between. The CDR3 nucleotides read TGTGCCAGCGGTAACAGGCCCTCTGGGGCCAACGTCCTGACTTTC. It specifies CASGNRPSGANVLTF.

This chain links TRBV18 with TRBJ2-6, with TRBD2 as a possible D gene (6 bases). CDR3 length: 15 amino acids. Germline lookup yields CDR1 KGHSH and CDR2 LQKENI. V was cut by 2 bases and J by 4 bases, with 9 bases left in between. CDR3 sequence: CASSPGGYGANVLTF. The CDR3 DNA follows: TGTGCCAGCTCACCAGGGGGGTACGGGGCCAACGTCCTGACTTTC.

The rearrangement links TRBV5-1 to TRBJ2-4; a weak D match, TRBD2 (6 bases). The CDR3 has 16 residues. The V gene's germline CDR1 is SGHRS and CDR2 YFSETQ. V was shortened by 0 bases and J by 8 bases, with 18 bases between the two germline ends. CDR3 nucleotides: TGCGCCAGCAGCTTGGGGGCCGGGACTTTGGAGGACATTCAGTACTTC. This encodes CASSLGAGTLEDIQYF.

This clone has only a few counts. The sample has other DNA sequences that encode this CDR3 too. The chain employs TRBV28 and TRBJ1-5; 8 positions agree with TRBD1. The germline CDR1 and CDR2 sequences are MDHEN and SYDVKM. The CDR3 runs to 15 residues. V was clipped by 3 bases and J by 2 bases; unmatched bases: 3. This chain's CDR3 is CASSLLQGGNQPQHF. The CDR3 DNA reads TGTGCCAGCAGTTTGTTACAGGGGGGCAATCAGCCCCAGCATTTT.

The DNA of the CDR3 is TGTGCCAGCAGCTTAGGACAGGGTGTCCCCTATGGCTACACCTTC. Translated, it gives CASSLGQGVPYGYTF. The V call is TRBV7-8, the J call TRBJ1-2; 7 bases are shared with TRBD1. From germline, CDR1 is SGHVS and CDR2 FQNEAQ. The CDR3 loop spans 15 amino acids. The trim removed 1 base at V and 4 bases at J, leaving 6 bases unmatched.

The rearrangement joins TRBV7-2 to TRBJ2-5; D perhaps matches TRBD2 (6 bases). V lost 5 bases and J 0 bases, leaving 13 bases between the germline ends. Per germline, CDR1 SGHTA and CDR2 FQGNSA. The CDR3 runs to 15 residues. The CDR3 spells CASSPGDGYQETQYF. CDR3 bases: TGTGCCAGCAGCCCGGGGGACGGGTACCAAGAGACCCAGTACTTC.

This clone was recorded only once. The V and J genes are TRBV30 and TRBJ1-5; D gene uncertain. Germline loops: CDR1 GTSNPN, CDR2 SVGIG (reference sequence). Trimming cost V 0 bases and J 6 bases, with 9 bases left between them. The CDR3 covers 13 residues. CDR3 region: CAWSVSEGQPQHF. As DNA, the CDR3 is TGTGCCTGGAGTGTAAGTGAGGGTCAGCCCCAGCATTTT.

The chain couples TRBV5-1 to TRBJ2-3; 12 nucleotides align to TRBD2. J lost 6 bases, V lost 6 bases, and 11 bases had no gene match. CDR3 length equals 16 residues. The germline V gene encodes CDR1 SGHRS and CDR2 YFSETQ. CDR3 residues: CASTPSLAGGSDTQYF. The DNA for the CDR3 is TGCGCCAGCACCCCCTCCCTAGCGGGGGGGTCGGATACGCAGTATTTT.